These T cell receptor beta chains were read from a single sample in a study of T-cell reconstitution after alpha-beta-depleted transplantation in children. TCRdb re-analysed the PCR reads in MiXCR, keeping a single row per CDR3 protein. This table has about 440,000 distinct CDR3 sequences, over 40% appearing once. Sequencing was performed on PBMCs, taken before TCRalphabeta/CD19-depleted stem cell transplant. The receptors originated from a girl between 2 and 10 years old with aplastic anemia, due to receive a stem cell transplant. Both conserved end residues are trimmed from each CDR3. The size of a clone is reported for some rows only, either as once, few or many, or as a class for expanded clones.

>many|TRBV28|TRBJ2-4
ASTTSGRGDIQY
>.|TRBV28|TRBJ2-2
ASSAYLDYGELF
>many|TRBV12-3/TRBV12-4|TRBJ1-6
ASTPDRTGNSPLH
>many|TRBV12-3/TRBV12-4|TRBJ1-5
ASSWDLMGSNQPQH
>few|TRBV10-3|TRBJ1-2
AITRPGQGDYGYT
>many|TRBV4-1|TRBJ2-1
ASSQETPLSSYNEQF
>.|TRBV20-1|TRBJ2-6
SARSRLAGNSGANVLT
>.|TRBV28|TRBJ2-3
ASTTTTDTQY
>.|TRBV12-3/TRBV12-4|TRBJ2-1
ASRPGQGYNEQF
>.|TRBV20-1|TRBJ2-1
SARGGREGRYNEQF
>many|TRBV12-3/TRBV12-4|TRBJ1-1
ASSLDRRGKTEAF
>.|TRBV6-5|TRBJ1-4
ASSYDEATNEKLF
>many|TRBV20-1|TRBJ1-4
SARSPGLEKLF
>.|TRBV6-5|TRBJ2-1
ASSWTQGNEQF
>.|TRBV6-1|TRBJ1-4
ASSEFLSTNEKLF
>.|TRBV6-1|TRBJ2-1
ASTPPGPEKF
>.|TRBV2|TRBJ1-1
ASSRWTGPNTEAF
>many|TRBV5-1|TRBJ2-1
ASSLGGGGSSYNEQF
>.|TRBV10-3|TRBJ2-3
ATIRSEADTQY
>.|TRBV29-1|TRBJ2-3
SSKGGDTQY
>many|TRBV5-1|TRBJ1-5
ASSLGNNQPQH
>once|TRBV7-9|TRBJ2-1
ASSLARDSHNEQF
>many|TRBV5-1|TRBJ2-3
ASSFPTDTQY
>.|TRBV6-2/TRBV6-3|TRBJ2-7
ASSYGTSGIDGEQY
>.|TRBV6-5|TRBJ1-2
ASSYSRIDSNYGYT
>many|TRBV2|TRBJ2-1
ASRRVAGEQF
>.|TRBV28|TRBJ2-5
ASGDRGRPETQY
>.|TRBV7-2|TRBJ2-3
AGGGTTSTDTQY
>few|TRBV29-1|TRBJ1-3
SVAGGSGNTIY
>many|TRBV20-1|TRBJ2-1
SAKPGLAGFYNEQF
>.|TRBV7-9|TRBJ2-3
ASSFTMGGGRADTQY
>few|TRBV19|TRBJ2-1
ASSAPQGGYNEQF
>.|TRBV6-1|TRBJ1-3
ASSEPARRSGNTIY
>.|TRBV5-4|TRBJ2-6
ASSLVPTGGPYRSGANVLT
>few|TRBV20-1|TRBJ2-3
SARGVLPHPDTQY
>.|TRBV5-1|TRBJ1-1
ASSLDRDDTEAF
>.|TRBV12-3/TRBV12-4|TRBJ2-1
ASSRGVLAGKDEQF
>.|TRBV11-2|TRBJ1-2
ASSPGQGGNGYT
>.|TRBV20-1|TRBJ2-3
SARDNRLTSGTPDTQY
>.|TRBV12-3/TRBV12-4|TRBJ2-7
ASSLGFEQY
>many|TRBV7-8|TRBJ2-3
ASSGRGAQGDTQY